Below are 6 T cell receptor beta chains sequenced from a single sample in a study of blood T cell repertoires in COVID-19 (dated by TCRdb to about 2020). Libraries came from the immunoSEQ multiplex PCR assay. Not all clones reach the TCRdb copy of this immuneACCESS table, which keeps in-frame sequences only. Checked studies attribute under half of the gap to unresolved V genes and leave the rest unexplained. The sample contains over 200,000 clones, 90% to 95% of them found a single time. Around 1.2% of the sample belongs to the ten largest clones. Specimen: peripheral blood. These receptors all come from a man aged 25-40 years with acute or convalescent COVID-19.

The chain carries TRBV13 and TRBJ2-5; weak D call: TRBD2 (6 bases). Germline loops: CDR1 PRHDT, CDR2 FYEKMQ (reference sequence). The length of the CDR3 is 15 residues. V shed 2 bases and J shed 5 bases, with 15 bases lying between them. The CDR3 region has the DNA TGTGCCAGCAGCTTACGCGGGGCTAGGCGTGAGACCCAGTACTTC. Amino acid sequence: CASSLRGARRETQYF.

V usage is TRBV5-1 and J usage is TRBJ1-2; 8 nucleotides line up with TRBD1. There are 19 residues in the CDR3. J lost 3 bases, V lost 2 bases, and 18 bases had no gene match. Germline V gene data show CDR1 as SGHRS and CDR2 as YFSETQ. The CDR3 DNA reads as TGCGCCAGCAGCTTATTACGTCAGGGACAGGCCAAGGGACACTATGGCTACACCTTC. This sequence encodes CASSLLRQGQAKGHYGYTF.

V and J are TRBV28 and TRBJ2-7; 10 nucleotides agree with TRBD1. The germline V gene encodes CDR1 MDHEN and CDR2 SYDVKM. The CDR3 length is 11 residues. CDR3 sequence: CATGGFYEQYF. CDR3 nucleotides: TGTGCGACAGGGGGCTTTTACGAGCAGTACTTC.

For the CDR3, the DNA is TGTGCCAGCAGTTACAACCGGGTACAGCCCCAGCATTTT. Translation: CASSYNRVQPQHF. This chain links TRBV6-5 with TRBJ1-5; D is unresolved. The ends were cut back, 2 bases at V and 7 bases at J, with 9 bases in the middle. Germline CDR1 MNHEY, CDR2 SVGAGI. CDR3 length: 13 amino acids.

The chain recombines TRBV7-3 with TRBJ2-1; 10 nucleotides align to TRBD1. The V and J ends lost 5 bases and 7 bases, in that order; junction bases with no gene match: 8. From germline, CDR1 is SGHTA and CDR2 FQGTGA. The CDR3 has 15 amino acids. In DNA form, the CDR3 reads TGTGCCAGCAGCCTCACGACAGGGGGCTTAAATGAGCAGTTCTTC. Protein sequence: CASSLTTGGLNEQFF.

The chain couples TRBV5-1 to TRBJ1-1; TRBD1 aligns across 7 bases. CDR1 is SGHRS, CDR2 YFSETQ, per germline. J was trimmed by 1 base and V by 4 bases; bases with no gene match: 1. This CDR3 has 13 residues. The chain's CDR3 is CASSRTGNTEAFF. CDR3 DNA: TGCGCCAGCAGCCGGACAGGGAACACTGAAGCTTTCTTT.